A selection of T cell receptor beta chains follows, all from one sample in a study of T cells in localized non-small cell lung cancer. TCRdb's table, derived via immunoSEQ multiplex PCR, lists solely in-frame clones and lacks some. The top ten hold less than 45% of the sample, which has fewer than 35,000 clones, 78% seen once. The specimen was peripheral blood, collected before any cancer treatment. Receptors were obtained from a male donor aged 60 or over with stage II squamous cell lung carcinoma. Each CDR3 is given with its conserved first and last residue. A D gene is named only where the DNA matches it firmly. Rows give clone size only sometimes, using once, few, many, or a class for an expanded clone.

V	J	size	length	D	DNA	CDR3
TRBV7-9	TRBJ2-7	.	18	TRBD2	TGTGCCAGCAGTCCGCAGGGCCCCACTAGCGTCACCTCCCTCGAGCAGTACTTC	CASSPQGPTSVTSLEQYF
TRBV5-1	TRBJ2-7	once	18	TRBD2	TGCGCCAGCAGCTTGAGACAGTTAGGACTAGCGGGTGTGTACGAGCAGTACTTC	CASSLRQLGLAGVYEQYF
TRBV7-9	TRBJ1-1	.	13	.	TGTGCCAGCAGTTTACAGGTTAACACTGAAGCTTTCTTT	CASSLQVNTEAFF
TRBV6-4	TRBJ2-3	.	13	.	TGTGCCAGCAGTGCGACAGACACAGATACGCAGTATTTT	CASSATDTDTQYF
TRBV4-2	TRBJ2-3	.	13	.	TGTGCCAGCAGCTTGGAGACAGTGATTAAGCAGTATTTT	CASSLETVIKQYF
TRBV6-1	TRBJ2-7	.	11	.	TGTGCCACCTTGGGGAGCTACGAGCAGTACTTC	CATLGSYEQYF
TRBV28	TRBJ1-2	few	16	.	TGTGCCAGCAGTTCCCCCTGGGGGCCCCTCCCCTATGGCTACACCTTC	CASSSPWGPLPYGYTF
TRBV12-5	TRBJ1-2	.	16	.	TGTGCTAGTGGTTTGGTAGCGATTGTGGGGCTTGATGGCTACACCTTC	CASGLVAIVGLDGYTF
TRBV13	TRBJ2-2	.	16	.	TGTGCCAGCAGCCCCCCGGGGGGCAGAAACACCGGGGAGCTGTTTTTT	CASSPPGGRNTGELFF
TRBV21-1	TRBJ1-4	.	19	.	TGTGCCAGCAGCAATGGTAAGGAGACAGGCCCACCACTTAATGAAAAACTGTTTTTT	CASSNGKETGPPLNEKLFF
TRBV29-1	TRBJ1-1	.	12	.	TGCAGCGTTCTAGGGTCGTCGGCTGAAGCTTTCTTT	CSVLGSSAEAFF
TRBV7-3	TRBJ2-2	.	14	TRBD1	TGTGCCAGCAGTTTCGCCGGGACAGCCGGGGAGCTGTTTTTT	CASSFAGTAGELFF
TRBV7-2	TRBJ2-1	.	13	.	TGTGCCAGTGGCCGCGGGGAGACGGTTGAGCAGTTCTTC	CASGRGETVEQFF
TRBV30	TRBJ2-2	once	14	TRBD1	TGTGCCTGGAGGATGACAGGGATCGCCGGGGAGCTGTTTTTT	CAWRMTGIAGELFF
TRBV5-1	TRBJ2-2	.	14	.	TGCGCCAGCAGCTTGGATGGGGGGACCGGGGAGCTGTTTTTT	CASSLDGGTGELFF
TRBV27	TRBJ1-1	.	14	TRBD1	TGTGCCAGCAGTTACGGGACAGGGCACTCGGAAGCTTTCTTT	CASSYGTGHSEAFF
TRBV27	TRBJ2-7	.	12	.	TGTGCCAGCACCCACCGACCGCTGGAGCAGTACTTC	CASTHRPLEQYF
TRBV7-2	TRBJ2-2	.	15	TRBD2	TGTGCCAGCAGCTTATTCCGGGGGGACACCGGGGAGCTGTTTTTT	CASSLFRGDTGELFF
TRBV7-2	TRBJ1-1	.	15	.	TGTGCCAGCAGCCCGTACATCTCCCGGGGCACTGAAGCTTTCTTT	CASSPYISRGTEAFF
TRBV6-5	TRBJ1-3	.	13	.	TGTGCCAGCAACCCTAGGGGGGCGAACACCATATATTTT	CASNPRGANTIYF
TRBV7-8	TRBJ2-2	.	16	TRBD2	TGTGCCAGCAGCTCTCAGATAGCGGGGAACACCGGGGAGCTGTTTTTT	CASSSQIAGNTGELFF
TRBV6-1	TRBJ1-1	.	14	TRBD1	TGTGCCAGCAGGGACAGGGGGGTTGGGACTGAAGCTTTCTTT	CASRDRGVGTEAFF
TRBV5-1	TRBJ1-5	many	13	.	TGCGCCAGCAGCATGGGACGTGAACAGCCCCAGCATTTT	CASSMGREQPQHF
TRBV5-6	TRBJ1-6	.	14	TRBD1	TGTGCCAGCCACCTCGGACAGGGTAATTCACCCCTCCACTTT	CASHLGQGNSPLHF
TRBV27	TRBJ1-5	.	13	.	TGTGCCAGCAGTTTATCGGGGGGGGATCCCCAGCATTTT	CASSLSGGDPQHF
TRBV4-2	TRBJ1-5	.	15	.	TGTGCCAGCAGCCAAGATGGAGGGCGCAATCAGCCCCAGCATTTT	CASSQDGGRNQPQHF
TRBV28	TRBJ1-1	.	13	TRBD1	TGTGCCAGCACGGGGGACAGGCGCACTGAAGCTTTCTTT	CASTGDRRTEAFF
TRBV7-9	TRBJ2-5	.	15	TRBD2	TGTGCCAGCAGTGGGACTAGCGAACCTTTGGGGACCCAGTACTTC	CASSGTSEPLGTQYF
TRBV6-5	TRBJ1-3	.	15	.	TGTGCCAGCAGTTACAGGGGGGGTTCTGGAAACACCATATATTTT	CASSYRGGSGNTIYF
TRBV19	TRBJ1-5	.	13	TRBD1	TGTGCCAGTAGTAGACAGGGGGCTCAGCCCCAGCATTTT	CASSRQGAQPQHF
TRBV11-1	TRBJ2-7	.	18	TRBD2	TGTGCCAGCAGTCCGCAGGGCCCCACTAGCGTCACCTCCCTCGAGCAGTACTTC	CASSPQGPTSVTSLEQYF
TRBV4-2	TRBJ1-1	.	16	.	TGTGCCAGCAGCTTAGATTTAATTGCACCGAACACTGAAGCTTTCTTT	CASSLDLIAPNTEAFF
TRBV28	TRBJ1-2	.	12	.	TGTGCCATCCTACAGGGTAGGTATGGCTACACCTTC	CAILQGRYGYTF
TRBV6-5	TRBJ1-2	few	13	.	TGTGCCAGCAGTTACTCGGCAGGGGATGGCTACACCTTC	CASSYSAGDGYTF
TRBV5-1	TRBJ2-3	once	15	.	TGCGCCAGCAGCTCTAATGAGCCTAGCACAGATACGCAGTATTTT	CASSSNEPSTDTQYF
TRBV30	TRBJ1-1	few	14	.	TGTGCCTGGAGTGTTGCAGGTATAAACACTGAAGCTTTCTTT	CAWSVAGINTEAFF
TRBV2	TRBJ2-7	.	13	.	TGTGCCACCACGGAGACACCGGTCTACGAGCAGTACTTC	CATTETPVYEQYF
TRBV19	TRBJ2-2	few	16	TRBD2	TGTGCCAGTAGGGGACTAGCGGGAGGATATTGGGGGGAGCTGTTTTTT	CASRGLAGGYWGELFF
TRBV28	TRBJ1-5	.	15	TRBD1	TGTGCCAGTAACCCCGGGACAGGGAACAATCAGCCCCAGCATTTT	CASNPGTGNNQPQHF
TRBV7-9	TRBJ2-6	few	14	.	TGTGCCAGCAGCTTTACTCGAGGGGCCAACGTCCTGACTTTC	CASSFTRGANVLTF
TRBV7-9	TRBJ2-5	.	15	TRBD2	TGTGCCAGCAGCCCATATCTAGCGGTTCAAGAGACCCAGTACTTC	CASSPYLAVQETQYF
TRBV6-5	TRBJ1-2	.	13	.	TGTGCCAGCATGGACAGCCTCCACTATGGCTACACCTTC	CASMDSLHYGYTF
TRBV7-2	TRBJ2-2	few	13	.	TGTGCCAGCAGGGGCAAGGCCACCGGGGAGCTGTTTTTT	CASRGKATGELFF
TRBV27	TRBJ2-3	once	14	.	TGTGCCAGCAGTCCTCTCGAGGGCACAGATACGCAGTATTTT	CASSPLEGTDTQYF
TRBV7-8	TRBJ2-1	.	17	TRBD2	TGTGCCAGCAGCCCACTAGGCCTAGCGGGGGGGCAGGATGAGCAGTTCTTC	CASSPLGLAGGQDEQFF
TRBV2	TRBJ2-7	.	12	TRBD1	TGTGCCAGCTGGGGACAGGGCTACGAGCAGTACTTC	CASWGQGYEQYF
TRBV9	TRBJ1-3	.	14	.	TGTGCCAGCAGCGTAGATACAGGGGGAAACACCATATATTTT	CASSVDTGGNTIYF
TRBV2	TRBJ1-1	.	13	.	TGTGCCAGCAGTGTGACAGGCTACACTGAAGCTTTCTTT	CASSVTGYTEAFF
TRBV5-6	TRBJ2-3	once	12	.	TGTGCCAGCAGCTTCGGAGGGAACACGCAGTATTTT	CASSFGGNTQYF
TRBV7-9	TRBJ1-2	few	12	.	TGTGCCAGCAGCTTAGACTGGCATGGCTACACCTTC	CASSLDWHGYTF
TRBV14	TRBJ2-7	.	14	.	TGTGCCAGCAGCCAAGATTTTAATCAGGGGCCCCACCTTTTC	CASSQDFNQGPHLF
TRBV27	TRBJ1-3	.	13	.	TGTGCCAGCAGGCAGACGTCTGGAAACACCATATATTTT	CASRQTSGNTIYF
TRBV7-9	TRBJ2-1	once	13	.	TGTGCCAGCAGCCGCGGCGAGGGAAATGAGCAGTTCTTC	CASSRGEGNEQFF
TRBV7-6	TRBJ2-3	.	15	.	TGTGCCAGCAGCTTAGGCCGCCCCGGCACAGATACGCAGTATTTT	CASSLGRPGTDTQYF
TRBV7-2	TRBJ2-5	.	15	TRBD1	TGTGCCAGCAGCTTCCGGACAGGGGGCGGAGAGACCCAGTACTTC	CASSFRTGGGETQYF
TRBV7-2	TRBJ2-5	.	14	TRBD1	TGTGCCAGCAGCTTGGACAGGGGCCAAGAGACCCAGTACTTC	CASSLDRGQETQYF
TRBV7-2	TRBJ1-3	.	13	.	TGTGCCAGCGGGGTTACCTCTGGAAACACCATATATTTT	CASGVTSGNTIYF